This is a list of T cell receptor beta chains from one sample in a study of blood T cells in healthy people across ages. TCRdb fed the 5' RACE reads into MiXCR, producing one record per CDR3 protein. The data contain approximately 730,000 distinct CDR3 sequences, about 48% of them singletons. Specimen: blood. All receptors derive from a man older than 75 in good health. The CDR3 runs from the conserved cysteine through the conserved F or W. Fields, in order: clone size, D gene, J gene, V gene, CDR3 DNA, CDR3 protein. A D gene is named only where the DNA matches it firmly. Part of the rows lack a size; the others show once, few, many or a class for expanded clones.

abundance: .
d_gene: .
j_gene: TRBJ2-3
v_gene: TRBV7-6
CDR3nt: TGTGCCAGCAGCTTAGGCTACCGAGCGCTCGAGAGTATAGATACGCAGTATTTT
CDR3aa: CASSLGYRALESIDTQYF

abundance: .
d_gene: .
j_gene: TRBJ2-7
v_gene: TRBV25-1
CDR3nt: TGTGCCAGCAGTGAAAGCAGGCGGGGAGCCTACGAGCAGTACTTC
CDR3aa: CASSESRRGAYEQYF

abundance: few
d_gene: .
j_gene: TRBJ1-4
v_gene: TRBV5-5
CDR3nt: TGTGCCAGCAGCTTATCGAGGCGTTCGTATGCAACTAATGAAAAACTGTTTTTT
CDR3aa: CASSLSRRSYATNEKLFF

abundance: once
d_gene: .
j_gene: TRBJ2-5
v_gene: TRBV18
CDR3nt: TGTGCCAGCTCACCACCCGGGACGAAAGCCCTCGGGGAGCAGTACTTC
CDR3aa: CASSPPGTKALGEQYF

abundance: .
d_gene: .
j_gene: TRBJ2-1
v_gene: TRBV27
CDR3nt: TGTGCCAGCAGTTTTGCGGGCCTAATCAATGAGCAGTTCTTC
CDR3aa: CASSFAGLINEQFF

abundance: few
d_gene: .
j_gene: TRBJ2-5
v_gene: TRBV5-4
CDR3nt: TGTGCCAGCAGCGGGCCTTTGGGGGGACAAGAGACCCAGTACTTC
CDR3aa: CASSGPLGGQETQYF

abundance: .
d_gene: .
j_gene: TRBJ2-7
v_gene: TRBV20-1
CDR3nt: TGCAGTGCGGAGACTCGGACCTACAATGAGCAGTACTTC
CDR3aa: CSAETRTYNEQYF

abundance: .
d_gene: .
j_gene: TRBJ1-5
v_gene: TRBV2
CDR3nt: TGTGCCAGCAGCCCCACGAGGGTTCAGCCCCAGCATTTT
CDR3aa: CASSPTRVQPQHF

abundance: .
d_gene: .
j_gene: TRBJ2-7
v_gene: TRBV12-1
CDR3nt: TGTGCCAGCAGCCCCCCCGCGGGTGCAGCAGCCTACGAGCAGTACTTC
CDR3aa: CASSPPAGAAAYEQYF

abundance: few
d_gene: TRBD2
j_gene: TRBJ2-3
v_gene: TRBV5-1
CDR3nt: TGCGCCAGCAGCGTAAAACTAGCGGGAGCTACGAACAGATACGCGTATTTT
CDR3aa: CASSVKLAGATNRYAYF

abundance: .
d_gene: .
j_gene: TRBJ1-6
v_gene: TRBV5-1
CDR3nt: TGCGCCAGCAGCTTGGAAAGGCCCCCACCCCTCCACTTT
CDR3aa: CASSLERPPPLHF

abundance: .
d_gene: TRBD1
j_gene: TRBJ2-1
v_gene: TRBV29-1
CDR3nt: TGCAGCGTGGCCCCAGGGGGCGCGGAGCAGTTCTTC
CDR3aa: CSVAPGGAEQFF

abundance: .
d_gene: TRBD1
j_gene: TRBJ1-1
v_gene: TRBV4-2
CDR3nt: TGTGCCAGCAGCCAAGAAAGGGCAGGGGGCAAGGACACTGAAGCTTTCTTT
CDR3aa: CASSQERAGGKDTEAFF

abundance: .
d_gene: TRBD1
j_gene: TRBJ1-2
v_gene: TRBV15
CDR3nt: TGTGCCACCAACCGAAATTGGGACAGCCCCTATGGCTACACCTTC
CDR3aa: CATNRNWDSPYGYTF

abundance: .
d_gene: TRBD2
j_gene: TRBJ2-7
v_gene: TRBV5-1
CDR3nt: TGCGCCAGCAGCTTGGTACTAGCGGGCTCCTACGAGCAGTACTTC
CDR3aa: CASSLVLAGSYEQYF

abundance: .
d_gene: .
j_gene: TRBJ1-2
v_gene: TRBV7-2
CDR3nt: TGTGCCAGCAGCTTATACGGATTCTATGGCTACACCTTC
CDR3aa: CASSLYGFYGYTF

abundance: .
d_gene: .
j_gene: TRBJ1-5
v_gene: TRBV10-3
CDR3nt: TGTGCCATCGGGCAGGCGGGTCAGCCCCAGCATTTT
CDR3aa: CAIGQAGQPQHF